The TCR beta chain under discussion was sequenced for a study of radiotherapy plus CTLA-4 blockade in lung cancer (dated by TCRdb to the late 2010s). As for the study more broadly: Among the enrolled patients, around 19% had an objective response, and about 31% reached disease control. General conclusions and limits of the study: Increased serum interferon-beta after radiation, together with early dynamic changes in blood T cell clones, were reported to be the strongest predictors of response. After treatment with radiotherapy and ipilimumab, TCR clones that came from tumors expanded in the peripheral blood.

Libraries came from the immunoSEQ multiplex PCR assay. This immuneACCESS table, as held by TCRdb, lists in-frame sequences with V and J called but not all clones. Of the missing ones, under half trace to an unresolved V gene in checked studies; the others have no known cause. The sample table lists roughly 59,000 clones, approximately 65% of them with a count of one. The ten largest account for about 8.9% of the sample. The study evaluated CTLA-4 blockade (ipilimumab) given together with focal radiation therapy in patients who had chemo-refractory metastatic non-small-cell lung cancer. A single count supports this clone. Its recognized antigen is unknown. Base-call qualities are not available, and no considerably larger clone is one nucleotide away. The trim is 1 base for V and 7 bases for J, with a gap of 16 bases between the germline ends. The germline V gene sets CDR1 to SNHLY and CDR2 to FYNNEI. From its cysteine to its phenylalanine, the CDR3 spans 15 amino acids. Of all the DNA, just the CDR3 is kept, 45 bases in frame from base 1.

The chain couples TRBV2 to TRBJ1-1; no D gene is confidently identified. This sequence originates from a human donor with non-small cell lung cancer whose response to radiotherapy plus ipilimumab could not be evaluated. Sequencing was performed on peripheral blood, taken from a patient treated with radiotherapy plus ipilimumab. The CDR3: CASSEGIGRSVEAFF. The DNA is TGTGCCAGCAGTGAAGGAATAGGGAGGTCCGTTGAAGCTTTCTTT.